The 24 T cell receptor beta chains below were found in one sample sequenced in a study of CD8 T cells in ankylosing spondylitis. TCRdb redid the calling of the 5' RACE reads with MiXCR, one entry per CDR3 protein. The profile shows under 300,000 distinct CDR3 sequences, about 11% of them singletons. Specimen: blood, either unsorted or a sorted T cell fraction (not recorded which). These receptors all stem from a male donor with ankylosing spondylitis or in good health (not recorded which).

The rearrangement uses TRBV29-1 and TRBJ2-3, with D uncertain. The V gene lost 7 bases and the J gene lost 0 bases, with 17 bases spanning the gap. CDR3 length: 15 residues. The germline V gene has CDR1 SQVTM and CDR2 ANQGSEA. The CDR3 loop reads CSAPGRVMSTDTQYF. The CDR3 DNA reads TGCAGCGCCCCCGGACGGGTAATGAGCACAGATACGCAGTATTTT.

The V gene is TRBV7-2, the J gene TRBJ2-3, with D uncertain. CDR1 SGHTA and CDR2 FQGNSA come from the germline V gene. The length of the CDR3 is 15 residues. The V and J ends lost 5 bases and 0 bases respectively, with 12 bases between them. This CDR3 is CASSLTAASTDTQYF. CDR3 coding DNA: TGTGCCAGCAGCCTTACCGCGGCTAGCACAGATACGCAGTATTTT.

This clonotype showed up many times. V is TRBV5-1 and J is TRBJ2-2; no clear D gene. With 0 bases removed from V and 3 bases from J, the gap between germline ends came to 6 bases. This CDR3 has 14 amino acids. CDR1 is SGHRS, CDR2 YFSETQ, per germline. The CDR3 coding sequence is TGCGCCAGCAGCTTGGGGCCTGACACCGGGGAGCTGTTTTTT. The encoded protein is CASSLGPDTGELFF.

This clonotype was detected many times. The V and J genes are TRBV5-1 and TRBJ1-2; TRBD1 agrees at 10 bases. Looked up from germline, CDR1 is SGHRS and CDR2 is YFSETQ. V was pared by 3 bases and J by 0 bases, with 2 bases of the junction left unmatched. This CDR3 is 15 amino acids long. Here the CDR3 DNA reads TGCGCCAGCAGCTGGGGGACAGGGGCTAACTATGGCTACACCTTC. Amino acids: CASSWGTGANYGYTF.

The chain combines TRBV19 with TRBJ2-1, with 8 bases aligning to TRBD1. The J segment lost 9 bases and the V segment lost 10 bases, leaving 17 bases of the junction unmatched. Germline V gene lookup returns CDR1 LNHDA and CDR2 SQIVND (reference sequence). The CDR3 covers 15 residues. This chain's CDR3 is CATSLGDRGFGEQFF. CDR3 sequence (DNA): TGTGCCACATCCCTGGGCGACAGGGGATTTGGTGAGCAGTTCTTC.

In its sample, this clonotype was seen many times. The J gene is TRBJ2-7, the V gene TRBV12-3 or TRBV12-4, with D unclear. Trimming left V 3 bases short and J 3 bases short, with 9 bases between. The CDR3 sequence is 13 residues long. The CDR3 DNA reads TGTGCCAGCAGTTTTGGTCTCGGCTACGAGCAGTACTTC. It is translated as CASSFGLGYEQYF.

This clonotype was detected only a few times. The chain couples TRBV7-8 to TRBJ2-2; D may correspond to TRBD1 or TRBD2 (5 bases each). The CDR3 is made up of 15 amino acids. The germline V gene has CDR1 SGHVS and CDR2 FQNEAQ. Trimming removed 3 bases at V and 5 bases at J, with 13 bases between. The chain's CDR3 is CASSLGTQGTGELFF. CDR3 nucleotides: TGTGCCAGCAGCTTGGGGACGCAGGGAACCGGGGAGCTGTTTTTT.

The chain recombines TRBV7-2 with TRBJ2-7; tentatively, D is TRBD2 (5 bases). This CDR3 has 13 amino acids. Germline CDR1 reads SGHTA; CDR2 reads FQGNSA. The V end was cut by 4 bases, the J end by 4 bases, with 11 bases between. In nucleotides, the CDR3 is TGTGCCAGCAGCTCTTTTTCGGGATACGAGCAGTACTTC. The encoded protein is CASSSFSGYEQYF.

This clonotype was detected ten times or more. The CDR3 protein is CASSLVDPRYYEQYF. CDR3 bases: TGCGCCAGCAGCTTGGTCGACCCCCGGTACTACGAGCAGTACTTC. This rearrangement joins TRBV5-1 to TRBJ2-7, with D uncertain. Germline CDR1 reads SGHRS; CDR2 reads YFSETQ. The CDR3 totals 15 residues. V gave up 0 bases and J gave up 3 bases, with 13 bases separating them.

This clonotype has at least ten counts. The V call is TRBV5-1, the J call TRBJ1-1, with a weak D call TRBD1 (6 bases). V lost 0 bases to trimming and J lost 7 bases, with 10 bases between them. This CDR3 region has 13 residues. CDR1 is SGHRS, CDR2 YFSETQ, per germline. The CDR3 protein is CASSLGTAGEAFF. CDR3 nucleotide sequence: TGCGCCAGCAGCTTGGGGACAGCGGGTGAAGCTTTCTTT.

This clonotype turned up a few times. V usage is TRBV28 and J usage is TRBJ2-2, with TRBD2 matching over 7 bases. The germline gives CDR1 MDHEN, CDR2 SYDVKM. Trimming at V came to 5 bases and at J to 7 bases, leaving 4 bases not matched to a gene. This CDR3 spans 13 amino acids. CDR3 sequence (DNA): TGTGCCAGCAGTACGCCGGGGGGCGGGGAGCTGTTTTTT. Its translation: CASSTPGGGELFF.

This clonotype was recorded many times. This chain connects TRBV6-5 to TRBJ2-5; 11 bases match TRBD2. The CDR3 loop spans 16 amino acids. Germline lookup yields CDR1 MNHEY and CDR2 SVGAGI. Trimming removed 4 bases from V and 2 bases from J; junction bases left unmatched: 6. The CDR3 here is CASSFSGTSGQETQYF. Written as DNA, the CDR3 is TGTGCCAGCAGTTTCTCCGGGACTAGCGGACAAGAGACCCAGTACTTC.

Ten or more counts support this clonotype. The V gene is TRBV5-1, the J gene TRBJ1-3; TRBD1 aligns across 8 bases. The germline V gene has CDR1 SGHRS and CDR2 YFSETQ. The CDR3 spans 15 residues. V lost 2 bases and J lost 2; bases outside the gene matches: 3. For the CDR3, the DNA is TGCGCCAGCAGCTTTACAGGGGGGACTGGAAACACCATATATTTT. Its translation is CASSFTGGTGNTIYF. The whole variable domain, remainder taken from reference TRBV5-1 and TRBJ1-3, is KAGVTQTPRYLIKTRGQQVTLSCSPISGHRSVSWYQQTPGQGLQFLFEYFSETQRNKGNFPGRFSGRQFSNSRSEMNVSTLELGDSALYLCASSFTGGTGNTIYFGEGSWLTVV.

This clonotype was observed at least ten times. The chain carries TRBV5-1 and TRBJ2-2; 7 bases are a match to TRBD1. The CDR3 has 15 amino acids. V shed 1 base, J shed 6 bases, and the junction held 6 bases outside the gene matches. In germline, CDR1 is SGHRS, CDR2 YFSETQ. CDR3 sequence reads: CASSLLTGQAGELFF. The CDR3, as DNA: TGCGCCAGCAGCTTGCTGACAGGGCAAGCCGGGGAGCTGTTTTTT.

With respect to this clonotype: This may arise from a read error, as a much more abundant clone is one base away. The rearrangement uses TRBV20-1 and TRBJ2-5; TRBD2 aligns across 8 bases. Germline V gives CDR1 DFQATT, CDR2 SNEGSKA (reference sequence). The CDR3 covers 15 residues. The CDR3 nucleotides read TGCAGTGCTACGCGTCGCACTAGCGGTGAAGAGAACCAGTACTTC. It yields the protein CSATRRTSGEENQYF.

Comment on this clonotype: At one of its ends the junction is not consistent with the germline gene, which may arise from a read error. This sequence joins TRBV20-1 and TRBJ2-5, with 8 bases fitting TRBD2. The length of the CDR3 is 17 residues. The germline V gene encodes CDR1 DFQATT and CDR2 SNEGSKA (reference sequence). The CDR3 is CSTRGLSGVTEKETQYF. The CDR3 region has the DNA TGCAGTACTAGAGGGCTTAGCGGGGTAACCGAGAAAGAGACCCAGTACTTC.

The chain recombines TRBV7-6 with TRBJ2-7, with D maybe TRBD1 (6 bases). This CDR3 has 15 residues. Germline loops: CDR1 SGHVS, CDR2 FNYEAQ. Trimming shortened V by 1 base and J by 3 bases, and 13 bases separated the two germline ends. Written as DNA, the CDR3 is TGTGCCAGCAGCTTAGGGGAACAGGGTAACTACGAGCAGTACTTC. It is translated as CASSLGEQGNYEQYF.

A word on this clonotype: This may come from a read error, since a much larger clone is one base off. This rearrangement joins TRBV20-1 to TRBJ2-1, with D hard to call. Germline V gene sequence: CDR1 DFQATT, CDR2 SNEGSKA (reference sequence). CDR3 length: 16 residues. CDR3 sequence reads: CCASPPVGRSYNEQFF. In DNA form, the CDR3 reads TGCTGTGCTAGTCCCCCTGTCGGGCGCTCCTACAATGAGCAGTTCTTC.

This clonotype was seen a handful of times. This sequence joins TRBV25-1 and TRBJ2-7; 11 positions match TRBD1. Per germline, CDR1 MGHDK and CDR2 SYGVNS. CDR3 length equals 14 residues. The junction had 10 bases not matched to a gene; V was cut back by 10 bases and J by 5 bases. Here the CDR3 reads CATTPDRGLNEQYF. In DNA, the CDR3 is TGTGCCACAACTCCGGACAGGGGGCTGAACGAGCAGTACTTC.

In its sample, this clonotype was seen a few times. CDR3 residues: CASIPLGWADTQYF. The DNA of the CDR3 is TGTGCCAGCATCCCCCTTGGCTGGGCAGATACGCAGTATTTT. The rearrangement uses TRBV7-2 and TRBJ2-3, with unresolved D. The V end was cut by 7 bases, the J end by 4 bases, with 15 bases between. The CDR3 extends over 14 amino acids. Germline V gives CDR1 SGHTA, CDR2 FQGNSA.

In its sample, this clonotype was seen many times. The J gene is TRBJ2-2, the V gene TRBV25-1; a possible D gene is TRBD1 (6 bases). The CDR3 has 16 residues. The ends were cut back, 3 bases at V and 6 bases at J, with 17 bases in the middle. Germline V gene data show CDR1 as MGHDK and CDR2 as SYGVNS. The CDR3 region has the DNA TGTGCCAGCAGTGACCCCGGGCAGGGGCGTGCCGGGGAGCTGTTTTTT. It is translated as CASSDPGQGRAGELFF.

At least ten counts were recorded for this clonotype. The rearrangement uses TRBV20-1 and TRBJ2-3; TRBD2 aligns across 7 bases. Germline loops: CDR1 DFQATT, CDR2 SNEGSKA (reference sequence). This CDR3 is built from 14 residues. Germline trimming cut 7 bases from V and 2 bases from J; bases unmatched to any gene: 9. The CDR3 sequence: CSVGGGRATDTQYF. CDR3 nucleotides: TGCAGTGTTGGTGGGGGGAGGGCCACAGATACGCAGTATTTT.

Notes on this clonotype: One base away lies a much larger clone, so this may be a sequencing read error. The J gene is TRBJ2-7, the V gene TRBV7-9; 7 bases align to TRBD1. This CDR3 has 16 amino acids. Germline CDR1 SEHNR, CDR2 FQNEAQ (reference sequence). In DNA form, the CDR3 reads TGTACCAGCAGCTTAGCGCCTGGACAGGTGGAAAGCGAGCAGTACTTC. This gives the protein CTSSLAPGQVESEQYF.

This clonotype was recorded many times. The gene calls are TRBV5-1 and TRBJ2-7, with TRBD2 matching over 8 bases. Trimming cost V 1 base and J 3 bases; bases outside gene matches: 6. CDR1 SGHRS and CDR2 YFSETQ come from the germline V gene. The CDR3 spans 15 residues. The DNA for the CDR3 is TGCGCCAGCAGCTTGTGGGCTAGCGGGTACTACGAGCAGTACTTC. Translation: CASSLWASGYYEQYF. Full variable domain (rest looked up from reference TRBV5-1 and TRBJ2-7): KAGVTQTPRYLIKTRGQQVTLSCSPISGHRSVSWYQQTPGQGLQFLFEYFSETQRNKGNFPGRFSGRQFSNSRSEMNVSTLELGDSALYLCASSLWASGYYEQYFGPGTRLTVT.